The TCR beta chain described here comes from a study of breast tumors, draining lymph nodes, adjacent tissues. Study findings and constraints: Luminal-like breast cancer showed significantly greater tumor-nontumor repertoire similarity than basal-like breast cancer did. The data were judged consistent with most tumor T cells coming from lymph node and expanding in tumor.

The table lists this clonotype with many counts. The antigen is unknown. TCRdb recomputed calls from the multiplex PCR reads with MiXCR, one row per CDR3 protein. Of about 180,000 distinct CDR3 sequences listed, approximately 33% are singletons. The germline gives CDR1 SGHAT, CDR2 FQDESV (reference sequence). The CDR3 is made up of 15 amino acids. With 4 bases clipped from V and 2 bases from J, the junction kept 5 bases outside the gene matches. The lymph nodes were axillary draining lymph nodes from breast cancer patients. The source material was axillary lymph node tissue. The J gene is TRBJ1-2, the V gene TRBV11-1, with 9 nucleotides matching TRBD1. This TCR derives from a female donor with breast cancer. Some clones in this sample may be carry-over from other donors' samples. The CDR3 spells CASSSIGTGNYGYTF. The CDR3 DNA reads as TGTGCCAGCAGCTCTATCGGGACAGGGAACTATGGCTACACCTTC.